This T cell receptor (beta chain) came from a study of Ad26.COV2.S vaccination and SARS-CoV-2 variants. Repertoires were generated with immunoSEQ multiplex PCR, while TCRdb's copy carries only in-frame clones and drops some. Of 350,000 to 550,000 clones in the sample, 75% to 90% were seen once. Treatment indicated: 15 to 20 received Ad26.COV2.S at low or high dose, single or two shots; about 5 received placebo; per-sample allocation not given. It was on day 63 after the first vaccine or placebo injection that samples were taken. This TCR came from a person between 18 and 60 years old who received the Ad26.COV2.S COVID-19 vaccine or a placebo. The sequenced sample was peripheral blood, obtained in a trial of Ad26.COV2.S vaccine versus placebo.

CDR3 sequence reads: CASSNYQSGLFTGELFF. CDR3 sequence (DNA): TGTGCCAGCAGCAACTACCAGTCGGGCCTGTTTACCGGGGAGCTGTTTTTT. The V and J genes are TRBV6-2 or TRBV6-3 and TRBJ2-2; no clear D. The CDR3 sequence is 17 residues long. Germline-derived CDR1 and CDR2 are MNHEY and SVGEGT. V lost 6 bases, J lost 5 bases, and 22 bases lay in between.